This T cell receptor (beta chain) emerged from a study of T cell changes during pregnancy in multiple sclerosis. TCRdb keeps only in-frame clones here, not all; method: immunoSEQ multiplex PCR. The table records approximately 20,000 clones, approximately 90% of them present only once. The V and J ends lost 3 bases and 4 bases, in that order; junction bases with no gene match: 4. Germline V CDR1 and CDR2: SGHRS, YFSETQ. The CDR3 has 15 residues. The V gene is TRBV5-1, the J gene TRBJ2-2; the match to TRBD1 covers 9 bases. The sequencing used CD4+ T cells from peripheral blood mononuclear cells, collected in the third trimester of pregnancy. The TCR comes from a female donor with multiple sclerosis, enrolled in a pregnancy study. CDR3 in DNA: TGCGCCAGCAGCTCCCGGGACAGGGTCACCGGGGAGCTGTTTTTT. It is translated as CASSSRDRVTGELFF.